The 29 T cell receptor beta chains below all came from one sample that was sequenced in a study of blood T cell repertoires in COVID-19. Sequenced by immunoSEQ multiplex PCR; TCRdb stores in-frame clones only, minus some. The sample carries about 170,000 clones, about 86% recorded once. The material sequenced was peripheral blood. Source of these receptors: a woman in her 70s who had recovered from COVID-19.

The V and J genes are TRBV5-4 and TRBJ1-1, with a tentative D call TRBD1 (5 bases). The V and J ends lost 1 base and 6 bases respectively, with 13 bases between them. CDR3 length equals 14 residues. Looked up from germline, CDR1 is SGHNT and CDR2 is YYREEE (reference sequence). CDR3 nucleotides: TGTGCCAGCAGCTTGCCCCTCTCGACAGCTGAAGCTTTCTTT. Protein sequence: CASSLPLSTAEAFF.

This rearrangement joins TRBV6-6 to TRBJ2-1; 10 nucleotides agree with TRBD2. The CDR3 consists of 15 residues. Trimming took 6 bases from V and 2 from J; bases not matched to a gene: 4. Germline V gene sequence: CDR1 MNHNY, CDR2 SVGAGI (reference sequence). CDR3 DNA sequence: TGTGCCAGCAGCCCTAGCGGGGGAACCTACAATGAGCAGTTCTTC. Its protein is CASSPSGGTYNEQFF.

CDR3: CASSPRTAQDNYGYTF. The CDR3 DNA follows: TGTGCCAGTAGCCCCCGGACAGCCCAGGATAACTATGGCTACACCTTC. The chain links TRBV19 to TRBJ1-2, with D possibly TRBD1 on 6 matching bases. This CDR3 comprises 16 residues. Per the germline V gene, CDR1 is LNHDA and CDR2 is SQIVND (reference sequence). Between the trimmed V and J ends, which lost 6 bases and 1 base, there was a span of 18 bases.

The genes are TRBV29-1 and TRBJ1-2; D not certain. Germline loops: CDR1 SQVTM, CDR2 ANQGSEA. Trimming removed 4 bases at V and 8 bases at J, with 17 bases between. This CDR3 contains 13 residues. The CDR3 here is CSVARPPGGGYTF. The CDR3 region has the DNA TGCAGCGTTGCCCGGCCGCCGGGTGGGGGCTACACCTTC.

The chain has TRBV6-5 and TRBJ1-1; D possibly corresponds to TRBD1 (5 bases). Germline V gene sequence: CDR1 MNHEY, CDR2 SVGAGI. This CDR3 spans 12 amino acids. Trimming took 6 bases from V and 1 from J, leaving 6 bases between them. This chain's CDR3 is CASRGENTEAFF. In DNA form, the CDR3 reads TGTGCCAGCAGAGGGGAGAACACTGAAGCTTTCTTT.

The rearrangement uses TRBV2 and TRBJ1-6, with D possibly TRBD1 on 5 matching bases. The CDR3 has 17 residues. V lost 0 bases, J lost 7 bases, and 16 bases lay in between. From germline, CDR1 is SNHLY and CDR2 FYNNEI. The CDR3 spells CASSEARRGLLNSPLHF. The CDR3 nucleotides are TGTGCCAGCAGTGAAGCGCGAAGGGGCCTCCTGAATTCACCCCTCCACTTT.

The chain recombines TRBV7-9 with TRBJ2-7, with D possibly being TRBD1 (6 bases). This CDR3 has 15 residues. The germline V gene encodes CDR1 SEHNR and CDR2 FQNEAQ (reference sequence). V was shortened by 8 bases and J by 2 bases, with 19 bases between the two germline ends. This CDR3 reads CASGTTGSSTYEQYF. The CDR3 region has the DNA TGTGCCAGCGGGACGACAGGTTCCTCCACCTACGAGCAGTACTTC.

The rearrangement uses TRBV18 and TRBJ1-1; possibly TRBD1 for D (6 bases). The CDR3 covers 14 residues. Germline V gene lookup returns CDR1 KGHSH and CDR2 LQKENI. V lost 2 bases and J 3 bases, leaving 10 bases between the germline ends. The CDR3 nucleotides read TGTGCCAGCTCACCAGTCAGGGGCCACACTGAAGCTTTCTTT. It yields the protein CASSPVRGHTEAFF.

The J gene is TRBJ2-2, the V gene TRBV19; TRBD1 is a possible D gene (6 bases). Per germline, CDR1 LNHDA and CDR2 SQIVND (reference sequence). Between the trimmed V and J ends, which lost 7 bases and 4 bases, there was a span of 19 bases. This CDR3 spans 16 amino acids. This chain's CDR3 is CASTGWATGSTGELFF. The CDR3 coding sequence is TGTGCCAGTACCGGGTGGGCGACAGGTTCCACCGGGGAGCTGTTTTTT.

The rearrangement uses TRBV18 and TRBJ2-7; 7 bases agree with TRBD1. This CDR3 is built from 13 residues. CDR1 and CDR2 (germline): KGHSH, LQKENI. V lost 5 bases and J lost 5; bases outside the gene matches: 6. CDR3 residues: CASSTTGTNEQYF. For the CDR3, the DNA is TGTGCCAGCTCAACGACAGGGACGAACGAGCAGTACTTC.

CDR3 region: CASSLDRVAMGETQYF. The CDR3 bases are TGTGCCAGCAGCCTAGACAGGGTAGCCATGGGAGAGACCCAGTACTTC. This chain connects TRBV14 to TRBJ2-5, with 7 bases identical to TRBD1. Germline values: CDR1 SGHDN, CDR2 FVKESK. This CDR3 has 16 residues. V trimming: 4 bases; J trimming: 4 bases; junction bases outside the gene matches: 12.

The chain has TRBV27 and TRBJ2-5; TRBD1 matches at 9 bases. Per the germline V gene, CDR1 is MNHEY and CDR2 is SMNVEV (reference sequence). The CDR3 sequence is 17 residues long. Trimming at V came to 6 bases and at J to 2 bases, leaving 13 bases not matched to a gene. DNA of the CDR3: TGTGCCAGCAGCGCGACCCGGGGACAGGGTTATCAAGAGACCCAGTACTTC. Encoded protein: CASSATRGQGYQETQYF.

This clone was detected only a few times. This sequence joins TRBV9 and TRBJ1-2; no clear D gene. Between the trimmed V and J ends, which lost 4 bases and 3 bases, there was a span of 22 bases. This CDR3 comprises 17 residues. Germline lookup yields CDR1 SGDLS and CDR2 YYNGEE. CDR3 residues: CASSPRAGPLSDYGYTF. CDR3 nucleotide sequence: TGTGCCAGCAGCCCGAGGGCCGGGCCACTAAGTGACTATGGCTACACCTTC.

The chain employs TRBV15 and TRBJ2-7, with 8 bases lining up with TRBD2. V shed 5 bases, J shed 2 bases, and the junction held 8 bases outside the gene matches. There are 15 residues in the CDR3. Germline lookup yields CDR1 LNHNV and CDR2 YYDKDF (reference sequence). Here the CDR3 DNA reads TGTGCCACCAGCCCCGGGGGGGGGAATACCTACGAGCAGTACTTC. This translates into CATSPGGGNTYEQYF.

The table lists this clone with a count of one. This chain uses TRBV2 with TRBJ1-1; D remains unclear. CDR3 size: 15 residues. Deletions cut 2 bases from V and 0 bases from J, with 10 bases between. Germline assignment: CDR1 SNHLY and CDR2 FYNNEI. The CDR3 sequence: CASSEYGNMNTEAFF. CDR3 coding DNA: TGTGCCAGCAGTGAATACGGGAACATGAACACTGAAGCTTTCTTT.

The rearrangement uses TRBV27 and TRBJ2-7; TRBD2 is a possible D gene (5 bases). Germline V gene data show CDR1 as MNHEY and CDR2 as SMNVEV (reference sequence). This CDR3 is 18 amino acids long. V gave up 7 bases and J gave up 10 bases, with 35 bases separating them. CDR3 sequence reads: CASIALKSLYDPEPGQYF. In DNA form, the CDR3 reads TGTGCCAGCATAGCCCTCAAATCGCTGTACGACCCCGAGCCGGGACAGTACTTC.

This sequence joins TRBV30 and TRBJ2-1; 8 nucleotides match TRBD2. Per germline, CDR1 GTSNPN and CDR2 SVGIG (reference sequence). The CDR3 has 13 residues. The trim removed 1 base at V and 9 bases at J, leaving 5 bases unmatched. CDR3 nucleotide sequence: TGTGCCTGGAGTGGTCGGGAGGGGGGTGAGCAGTTCTTC. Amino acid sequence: CAWSGREGGEQFF.

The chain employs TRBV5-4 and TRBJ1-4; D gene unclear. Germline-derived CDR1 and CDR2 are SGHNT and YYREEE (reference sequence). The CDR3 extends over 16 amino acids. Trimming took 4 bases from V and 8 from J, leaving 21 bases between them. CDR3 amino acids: CASSPRGLAEGEKLFF. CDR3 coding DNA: TGTGCCAGCAGCCCACGAGGGTTGGCAGAGGGAGAAAAACTGTTTTTT.

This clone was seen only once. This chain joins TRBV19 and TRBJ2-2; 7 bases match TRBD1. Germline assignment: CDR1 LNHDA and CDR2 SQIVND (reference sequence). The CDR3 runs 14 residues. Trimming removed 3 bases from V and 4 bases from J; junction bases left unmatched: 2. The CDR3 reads CASSMRQGTGELFF. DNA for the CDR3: TGTGCCAGTAGTATGCGACAGGGCACCGGGGAGCTGTTTTTT.

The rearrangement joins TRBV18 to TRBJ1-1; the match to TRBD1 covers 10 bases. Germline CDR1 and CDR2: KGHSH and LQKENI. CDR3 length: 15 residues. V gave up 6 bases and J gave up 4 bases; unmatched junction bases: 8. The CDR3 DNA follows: TGTGCCAGCTCTACACGCGGACAGGGGGTCACTGAAGCTTTCTTT. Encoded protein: CASSTRGQGVTEAFF.

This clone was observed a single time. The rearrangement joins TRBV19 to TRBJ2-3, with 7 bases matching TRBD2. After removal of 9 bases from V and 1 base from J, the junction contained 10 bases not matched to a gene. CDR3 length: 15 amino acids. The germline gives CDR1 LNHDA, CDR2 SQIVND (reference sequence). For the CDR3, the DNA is TGTGCCAGCCGGAACGCGGGAGTCGGCACAGATACGCAGTATTTT. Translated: CASRNAGVGTDTQYF.

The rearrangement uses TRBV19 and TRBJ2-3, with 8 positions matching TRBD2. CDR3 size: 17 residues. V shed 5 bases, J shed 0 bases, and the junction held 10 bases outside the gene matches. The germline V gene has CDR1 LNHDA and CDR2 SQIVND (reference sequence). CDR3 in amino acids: CASSPTWASGSTDTQYF. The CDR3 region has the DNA TGTGCCAGTAGTCCCACTTGGGCTAGCGGGAGCACAGATACGCAGTATTTT.

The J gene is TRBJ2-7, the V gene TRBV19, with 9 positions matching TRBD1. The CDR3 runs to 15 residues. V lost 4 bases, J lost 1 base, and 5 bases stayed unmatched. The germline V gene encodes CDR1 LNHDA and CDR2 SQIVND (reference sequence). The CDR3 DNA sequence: TGTGCCAGTAGTACCCTAGGACAGGGGTCCTACGAGCAGTACTTC. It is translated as CASSTLGQGSYEQYF.

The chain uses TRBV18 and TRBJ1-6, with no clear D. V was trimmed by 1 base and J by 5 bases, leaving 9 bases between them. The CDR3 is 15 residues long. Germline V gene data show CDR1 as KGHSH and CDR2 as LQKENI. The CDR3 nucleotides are TGTGCCAGCTCACCACGTGGAGGGAATAATTCACCCCTCCACTTT. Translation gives CASSPRGGNNSPLHF.

The CDR3 bases are TGTGCCAGCAGCTTCACCCCGGGAGCTAACTATGGCTACACCTTC. Translation gives CASSFTPGANYGYTF. The V gene is TRBV5-5, the J gene TRBJ1-2; D remains ambiguous. CDR1 and CDR2 (germline): SGHKS, YYEKEE (reference sequence). The V gene lost 2 bases and the J gene lost 0 bases, with 11 bases spanning the gap. This CDR3 has 15 amino acids.

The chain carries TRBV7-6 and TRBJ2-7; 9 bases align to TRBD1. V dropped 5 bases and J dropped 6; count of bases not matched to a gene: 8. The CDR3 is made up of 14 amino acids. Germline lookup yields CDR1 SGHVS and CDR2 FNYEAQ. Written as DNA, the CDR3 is TGTGCCAGCAGCCGGGACAGGGATACCTCCGAGCAGTACTTC. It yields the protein CASSRDRDTSEQYF.

CDR3 residues: CASSIGQGFHNEQFF. CDR3 nucleotide sequence: TGTGCCAGTAGTATCGGGCAGGGTTTCCACAATGAGCAGTTCTTC. This rearrangement joins TRBV19 to TRBJ2-1; tentative D call: TRBD1 (5 bases). This CDR3 spans 15 amino acids. Germline-derived CDR1 and CDR2 are LNHDA and SQIVND (reference sequence). The V and J ends lost 3 bases and 5 bases respectively, with 14 bases between them.

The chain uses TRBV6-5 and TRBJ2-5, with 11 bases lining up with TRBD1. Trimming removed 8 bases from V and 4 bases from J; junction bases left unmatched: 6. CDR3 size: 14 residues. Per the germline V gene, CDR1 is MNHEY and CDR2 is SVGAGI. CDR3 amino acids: CASRTGQGGETQYF. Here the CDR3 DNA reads TGTGCCAGCCGGACGGGACAGGGGGGAGAGACCCAGTACTTC.

CDR3 in DNA: TGCGCCAGCAGCTTGGTGGTGGGCGCGAACACCGGGGAGCTGTTTTTT. It yields the protein CASSLVVGANTGELFF. This chain uses TRBV5-1 with TRBJ2-2, with D unresolved. The CDR3 runs 16 residues. With 0 bases removed from V and 0 bases from J, the gap between germline ends came to 9 bases. Looked up from germline, CDR1 is SGHRS and CDR2 is YFSETQ.